This passage covers 29 T cell receptor beta chains from one sample sequenced in a study of blood T cell repertoires in COVID-19. Assay: immunoSEQ multiplex PCR; the TCRdb copy retains only in-frame clones and omits some. This table holds 180,000 or so clones, 86% found once. Input material: peripheral blood. Receptor source: a man aged 18 to 29 with acute or convalescent COVID-19.

J is TRBJ2-7 and V is TRBV18; D possibly corresponds to TRBD1 (5 bases). Germline V gives CDR1 KGHSH, CDR2 LQKENI. Trimming left V 5 bases short and J 0 bases short, with 8 bases between. This CDR3 is built from 13 residues. CDR3 in amino acids: CASSTDSSYEQYF. The CDR3 bases are TGTGCCAGCTCAACCGACAGCTCCTACGAGCAGTACTTC.

The genes are TRBV21-1 and TRBJ2-7; the listed D gene, TRBD1, was not tested against the DNA. TRBV21-1 is assigned pseudogene status. The CDR3 runs to 19 residues. CDR3 amino acids: CASSLEGRQGRHISYEQYV. CDR3 nucleotide sequence: TGTGCCAGCAGCCTTGAGGGGAGACAGGGTCGCCATATCTCCTACGAGCAGTACGTC.

The chain combines TRBV14 with TRBJ2-7, with 9 bases identical to TRBD1. CDR1 and CDR2 (germline): SGHDN, FVKESK. V lost 1 base, J lost 0 bases, and 1 base stayed unmatched. The CDR3 is made up of 15 amino acids. DNA for the CDR3: TGTGCCAGCAGCCAAGGGACAGGGGTCTCCTACGAGCAGTACTTC. Amino acids: CASSQGTGVSYEQYF.

The rearrangement links TRBV25-1 to TRBJ1-4; TRBD1 agrees at 11 bases. From germline, CDR1 is MGHDK and CDR2 SYGVNS. The length of the CDR3 is 14 residues. Trimming cost V 4 bases and J 8 bases; bases outside gene matches: 3. CDR3 sequence: CASSGDRGNEKLFF. Written as DNA, the CDR3 is TGTGCCAGCAGTGGGGACAGGGGGAACGAAAAACTGTTTTTT.

The V gene is TRBV2, the J gene TRBJ1-5, with a tentative D call TRBD1 (6 bases). Trimming stripped 6 bases from V and 6 bases from J, with 15 bases between. This CDR3 comprises 14 residues. Germline V gene lookup returns CDR1 SNHLY and CDR2 FYNNEI. The CDR3 DNA sequence: TGTGCCAGCAGGGGTGGGGGGGCCAGTCAGCCCCAGCATTTT. Protein product: CASRGGGASQPQHF.

The V and J genes are TRBV2 and TRBJ2-1; D not certain. The V end lost 4 bases, the J end lost 4 bases, and 8 bases lay between the germline ends. The CDR3 sequence is 13 residues long. Germline V gene sequence: CDR1 SNHLY, CDR2 FYNNEI. CDR3 DNA: TGTGCCAGCAGTGCCTACAGTTACAATGAGCAGTTCTTC. This translates into CASSAYSYNEQFF.

The chain is built from TRBV28 and TRBJ2-7; perhaps TRBD2 as D (5 bases). This CDR3 is built from 13 residues. CDR1 is MDHEN, CDR2 SYDVKM, per germline. Trimming stripped 2 bases from V and 5 bases from J, with 10 bases between. In DNA, the CDR3 is TGTGCCAGCAGTTTAAACTCGGGAAACGAGCAGTACGTC. Protein product: CASSLNSGNEQYV.

The V gene is TRBV7-9, the J gene TRBJ1-5; 7 bases agree with TRBD1. CDR1 SEHNR and CDR2 FQNEAQ come from the germline V gene (reference sequence). The CDR3 covers 15 residues. Trimming at V came to 1 base and at J to 7 bases, leaving 7 bases not matched to a gene. The CDR3 DNA reads TGTGCCAGCAGCTTAGGGCCAGGGGGAAACCAGCCCCAGCATTTT. Translating gives CASSLGPGGNQPQHF.

This sequence joins TRBV4-1 and TRBJ1-1; D is possibly TRBD1 (5 bases). This CDR3 has 18 residues. The V gene lost 0 bases and the J gene lost 0 bases, with 17 bases spanning the gap. Germline assignment: CDR1 MGHRA and CDR2 YSYEKL. For the CDR3, the DNA is TGCGCCAGCAGCCAAGAGTCTGGGGCAGAAAAAATGAACACTGAAGCTTTCTTT. This sequence encodes CASSQESGAEKMNTEAFF.

The chain combines TRBV30 with TRBJ2-1; TRBD2 matches 11 bases. V dropped 3 bases and J dropped 4; count of bases not matched to a gene: 8. The germline CDR1 and CDR2 sequences are GTSNPN and SVGIG (reference sequence). The CDR3 spans 16 residues. CDR3 sequence: CAWRVPLAGEYNEQFF. DNA for the CDR3: TGTGCCTGGAGGGTCCCACTAGCGGGGGAGTACAATGAGCAGTTCTTC.

The V and J genes are TRBV19 and TRBJ2-3; 9 positions agree with TRBD1. CDR1 is LNHDA and CDR2 is SQIVND in the germline V gene (reference sequence). V lost 5 bases to trimming and J lost 6 bases; unmatched junction nucleotides: 9. This CDR3 comprises 15 residues. The CDR3 sequence: CASSSPGQGRDTQYF. CDR3 DNA sequence: TGTGCCAGTAGTTCTCCGGGACAGGGAAGGGATACGCAGTATTTT.

The CDR3 loop is CASSEGRGGYSNQPQHF. The CDR3 DNA sequence: TGTGCCAGCAGTGAAGGGAGGGGCGGGTATAGCAATCAGCCCCAGCATTTT. This chain joins TRBV6-1 and TRBJ1-5, with D possibly being TRBD1 (5 bases). This CDR3 is built from 17 residues. From germline, CDR1 is MNHNS and CDR2 SASEGT. With 1 base removed from V and 0 bases from J, the gap between germline ends came to 13 bases.

V usage is TRBV2 and J usage is TRBJ1-4; D is undetermined. The CDR3 runs to 13 residues. V was clipped by 11 bases and J by 8 bases, with 18 bases between them. Looked up from germline, CDR1 is SNHLY and CDR2 is FYNNEI. The CDR3 DNA reads TGTGCCGGCAAGACCTACGCGGAGGAAAAACTGTTTTTT. Translation gives CAGKTYAEEKLFF.

The CDR3 here is CASSLPGQDYGYTF. CDR3 in DNA: TGCGCCAGCAGCTTGCCGGGACAGGACTATGGCTACACCTTC. V is TRBV5-1 and J is TRBJ1-2; 8 nucleotides align to TRBD1. This CDR3 has 14 amino acids. Germline CDR1 is SGHRS and CDR2 is YFSETQ. With V trimmed by 1 base and J by 3 bases, 2 bases remained unmatched.

The genes are TRBV5-1 and TRBJ2-7; 7 bases line up with TRBD1. V was pared by 4 bases and J by 7 bases, with 8 bases of the junction left unmatched. Germline values: CDR1 SGHRS, CDR2 YFSETQ. The CDR3 runs to 13 residues. CDR3 residues: CASSATGWGEQYF. CDR3 DNA: TGCGCCAGCAGCGCGACAGGGTGGGGAGAGCAGTACTTC.

This chain connects TRBV29-1 to TRBJ1-3; no definite D call. The CDR3 runs to 13 residues. Trimming removed 4 bases at V and 4 bases at J, with 11 bases between. Germline CDR1 and CDR2: SQVTM and ANQGSEA. CDR3 in DNA: TGCAGCGTTGCAAAGAGCGCGGGAAACACCATATATTTT. Amino acid sequence: CSVAKSAGNTIYF. The whole variable domain, remainder taken from reference TRBV29-1 and TRBJ1-3, is SAVISQKPSRDICQRGTSLTIQCQVDSQVTMMFWYRQQPGQSLTLIATANQGSEATYESGFVIDKFPISRPNLTFSTLTVSNMSPEDSSIYLCSVAKSAGNTIYFGEGSWLTVV.

This chain connects TRBV7-9 to TRBJ2-7; TRBD1 is a possible D gene (6 bases). Trimming removed 2 bases at V and 6 bases at J, with 11 bases between. The CDR3 loop spans 13 amino acids. Looked up from germline, CDR1 is SEHNR and CDR2 is FQNEAQ (reference sequence). CDR3 nucleotides: TGTGCCAGCAGCTTATCCGACAGGCTCGAGCAGTACGTC. Amino acid sequence: CASSLSDRLEQYV.

This clone has only one observation. This chain joins TRBV28 and TRBJ2-5, with 13 bases aligning to TRBD2. The CDR3 loop spans 17 amino acids. V dropped 3 bases and J dropped 5; count of bases not matched to a gene: 9. The germline V gene encodes CDR1 MDHEN and CDR2 SYDVKM. Written as DNA, the CDR3 is TGTGCCAGCAGTTTGTCGACTAGCGGGGGGCCCGAGGAGACCCAGTACTTC. Its translation is CASSLSTSGGPEETQYF.

This clone was seen just once. The rearrangement joins TRBV10-1 to TRBJ2-5, with 7 bases aligning to TRBD2. Trimming at V came to 2 bases and at J to 4 bases, leaving 10 bases not matched to a gene. This CDR3 contains 16 residues. The V gene's germline CDR1 is WNHNN and CDR2 SYGVQD (reference sequence). CDR3 nucleotides: TGCGCCAGCAGTGAGGAGCGGGGCCTTTCTTCAGAGACCCAGTACTTC. As protein: CASSEERGLSSETQYF.

This clone was counted only a few times. The chain recombines TRBV9 with TRBJ1-5, with 11 bases lining up with TRBD1. Germline V gene sequence: CDR1 SGDLS, CDR2 YYNGEE. Unmatched junction bases numbered 6, after V lost 4 bases and J lost 6 bases. CDR3 length equals 15 residues. The CDR3 region is CASSYGQGATQPQHF. In DNA form, the CDR3 reads TGTGCCAGCAGCTATGGACAGGGGGCTACTCAGCCCCAGCATTTT.

CDR3 in amino acids: CASTEGGKLFF. DNA for the CDR3: TGTGCCAGCACAGAGGGCGGAAAACTGTTTTTT. This chain uses TRBV6-5 with TRBJ1-4, with D unclear. CDR1 and CDR2 (germline): MNHEY, SVGAGI. CDR3 size: 11 residues. V dropped 7 bases and J dropped 10 bases, with 10 bases sitting between them.

This clone turned up a few times. This CDR3 reads CASSTGGTGVLYGEQYF. CDR3 DNA: TGTGCCAGCTCAACTGGGGGAACAGGGGTTTTATACGGCGAGCAGTACTTC. The rearrangement uses TRBV18 and TRBJ2-7; the match to TRBD1 covers 7 bases. This CDR3 has 17 residues. In germline, CDR1 is KGHSH, CDR2 LQKENI. V lost 5 bases and J lost 6; bases outside the gene matches: 19.

The genes are TRBV4-2 and TRBJ2-5; perhaps TRBD1 as D (5 bases). This CDR3 spans 14 amino acids. CDR1 is LGHNA and CDR2 is YNFKEQ in the germline V gene. The V end lost 2 bases, the J end lost 5 bases, and 12 bases lay between the germline ends. CDR3 in DNA: TGTGCCAGCAGCCAAAGACAGTCGGAGGAGACCCAGTACTTC. Protein: CASSQRQSEETQYF.

The rearrangement joins TRBV3-1 (or the pseudogene TRBV3-2) to TRBJ2-7; 8 nucleotides line up with TRBD2. CDR1 and CDR2 (germline): LGHDT, YNNKEL (reference sequence). The trim removed 4 bases at V and 1 base at J, leaving 6 bases unmatched. The CDR3 is 15 amino acids. The CDR3 reads CASSLSGARSYEQYF. Written as DNA, the CDR3 is TGTGCCAGCAGCCTTAGCGGGGCGAGGTCCTACGAGCAGTACTTC.

V gene TRBV7-8 combines with J gene TRBJ2-7, with TRBD2 identical over 12 bases. The CDR3 has 20 residues. CDR1 is SGHVS, CDR2 FQNEAQ, per germline. The V gene end was trimmed by 0 bases and the J gene end by 4 bases; junction bases not matched to a gene: 16. In DNA form, the CDR3 reads TGTGCCAGCAGCTTAGCGAGGTCGACTAGCGGGGGACGAGGGGCTTACGAGCAGTACTTC. As protein: CASSLARSTSGGRGAYEQYF.

The chain combines TRBV6-6 with TRBJ1-3, with a tentative D call TRBD1 (6 bases). The CDR3 length is 13 residues. The germline V and J ends were trimmed by 6 bases and 4 bases, with 10 bases remaining between them. In germline, CDR1 is MNHNY, CDR2 SVGAGI (reference sequence). Here the CDR3 DNA reads TGTGCCAGCAGACAGGGATCGGGAAACACCATATATTTT. Translation gives CASRQGSGNTIYF.

V gene TRBV5-1 combines with J gene TRBJ1-1; D possibly corresponds to TRBD1 (5 bases). The CDR3 is 13 amino acids. V lost 4 bases and J 4 bases, leaving 11 bases between the germline ends. Per the germline V gene, CDR1 is SGHRS and CDR2 is YFSETQ. CDR3 amino acids: CASSPPGRTEAFF. CDR3 DNA: TGCGCCAGCAGCCCGCCAGGGCGCACTGAAGCTTTCTTT.

The V and J genes are TRBV9 and TRBJ1-1; 7 positions match TRBD1. The V gene's germline CDR1 is SGDLS and CDR2 YYNGEE. Trimming removed 4 bases from V and 1 base from J; junction bases left unmatched: 4. This CDR3 is built from 14 residues. In DNA form, the CDR3 reads TGTGCCAGCAGCCAAAGGACAGGGAACACTGAAGCTTTCTTT. As protein: CASSQRTGNTEAFF.

The chain joins TRBV6-1 to TRBJ1-2; weak D call: TRBD1 (5 bases). This CDR3 has 12 residues. Looked up from germline, CDR1 is MNHNS and CDR2 is SASEGT. V was trimmed by 3 bases and J by 11 bases, leaving 13 bases between them. The CDR3 region is CASSDLTGTYTF. The CDR3 DNA reads as TGTGCCAGCAGTGATTTAACCGGGACTTACACCTTC.